The rows below give T cell receptor beta chains drawn from one sample of a study of a mutant IDH1 vaccine in newly diagnosed glioma. Method: immunoSEQ multiplex PCR; TCRdb's copy keeps in-frame clones and lacks some. The table shows about 38,000 clones, with 60% to 80% occurring only once. The sequenced sample was PBMCs, obtained from a glioma patient treated with radiotherapy, temozolomide or both. The receptors derive from a middle-aged man with glioma. Some clones in this sample may be carry-over from other donors' samples. The CDR3 runs from the conserved cysteine through the conserved F or W. A row's size may be missing; if present it is once, few, many or a size class.

CDR3aa: CASSLEQPDTQYF
abundance: -
v_gene: TRBV5-4
j_gene: TRBJ2-3

CDR3aa: CASSQSFSAGGRETQYF
abundance: -
v_gene: TRBV4-1
j_gene: TRBJ2-5

CDR3aa: CASSQGMNTEAFF
abundance: -
v_gene: TRBV18
j_gene: TRBJ1-1

CDR3aa: CASSQEIGNDEAFF
abundance: once
v_gene: TRBV4-3
j_gene: TRBJ1-1

CDR3aa: CASSLEGRGNQPQHF
abundance: -
v_gene: TRBV5-1
j_gene: TRBJ1-5

CDR3aa: CASSYSRVSNQPQHF
abundance: -
v_gene: TRBV6-5
j_gene: TRBJ1-5

CDR3aa: CASSQFTGNQPQHF
abundance: -
v_gene: TRBV4-1
j_gene: TRBJ1-5

CDR3aa: CASSLSRASGDYEQYF
abundance: -
v_gene: TRBV6-5
j_gene: TRBJ2-7

CDR3aa: CASTGGSANTGELFF
abundance: few
v_gene: TRBV9
j_gene: TRBJ2-2

CDR3aa: CASSPGLAGVGVYTQYF
abundance: -
v_gene: TRBV5-4
j_gene: TRBJ2-3

CDR3aa: CASSQEFVERGYEQYF
abundance: -
v_gene: TRBV4-3
j_gene: TRBJ2-7

CDR3aa: CASSFDGRDGQYF
abundance: -
v_gene: TRBV5-1
j_gene: TRBJ2-7

CDR3aa: CASSPPIGGAKIF
abundance: few
v_gene: TRBV18
j_gene: TRBJ1-4

CDR3aa: CASSLVTRGGYEQYF
abundance: few
v_gene: TRBV11-2
j_gene: TRBJ2-7

CDR3aa: CAIGERGDSYEQYF
abundance: -
v_gene: TRBV10-3
j_gene: TRBJ2-7

CDR3aa: CASSSLRFNSNQPQHF
abundance: -
v_gene: TRBV7-8
j_gene: TRBJ1-5

CDR3aa: CASTTGTGTLTDTQYF
abundance: -
v_gene: TRBV2
j_gene: TRBJ2-3

CDR3aa: CASGGTGNYGYTF
abundance: -
v_gene: TRBV10-2
j_gene: TRBJ1-2

CDR3aa: CASTGVESNQPQHF
abundance: few
v_gene: TRBV2
j_gene: TRBJ1-5

CDR3aa: CASSDAGLFLRANVLTF
abundance: -
v_gene: TRBV2
j_gene: TRBJ2-6

CDR3aa: CASSAGQPQHF
abundance: -
v_gene: TRBV2
j_gene: TRBJ1-5

CDR3aa: CAISEAFVGQDYGYTF
abundance: -
v_gene: TRBV10-3
j_gene: TRBJ1-2

CDR3aa: CASRGLAGGRTGELFF
abundance: -
v_gene: TRBV5-1
j_gene: TRBJ2-2

CDR3aa: CASGQEAFF
abundance: -
v_gene: TRBV10-2
j_gene: TRBJ1-1

CDR3aa: CASSFQSGGSSGANVLTF
abundance: once
v_gene: TRBV11-2
j_gene: TRBJ2-6

CDR3aa: CASSLDGPPDTQYF
abundance: -
v_gene: TRBV5-1
j_gene: TRBJ2-3

CDR3aa: CASSSTGLRETQYF
abundance: -
v_gene: TRBV5-1
j_gene: TRBJ2-5

CDR3aa: CASSLASEGHGYTF
abundance: -
v_gene: TRBV5-1
j_gene: TRBJ1-2

CDR3aa: CASSVVAGPGSETQYF
abundance: -
v_gene: TRBV9
j_gene: TRBJ2-5